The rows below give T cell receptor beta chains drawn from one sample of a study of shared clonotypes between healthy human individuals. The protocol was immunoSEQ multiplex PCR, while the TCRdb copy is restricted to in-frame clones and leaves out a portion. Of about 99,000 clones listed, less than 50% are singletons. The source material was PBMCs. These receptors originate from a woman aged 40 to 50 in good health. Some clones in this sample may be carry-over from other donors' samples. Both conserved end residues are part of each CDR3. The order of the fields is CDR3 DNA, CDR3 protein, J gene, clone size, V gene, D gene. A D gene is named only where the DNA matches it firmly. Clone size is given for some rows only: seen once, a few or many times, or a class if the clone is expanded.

TGCGCCAGCAGCCACAGACTAGCGGGAGGGCCCAGTGAGCAGTTCTTC,CASSHRLAGGPSEQFF,TRBJ2-1,NA,TRBV4-1,TRBD2
TGTGCCAGTAGTATAGGGACAGGGGGGGACTTTTCGAACACCGGGGAGCTGTTTTTT,CASSIGTGGDFSNTGELFF,TRBJ2-2,NA,TRBV19,TRBD1
TGTGCCAGCAGCCAAGATAACAGGGTCGGCGAACTGTTTTTT,CASSQDNRVGELFF,TRBJ1-4,many,TRBV4-2,NA
TGTGCCAGCAAAACAGGGGCGCGCACAGATACGCAGTATTTT,CASKTGARTDTQYF,TRBJ2-3,NA,TRBV28,TRBD1
TGTGCCTGGACAGGGATCGGCTACGAGCAGTACTTC,CAWTGIGYEQYF,TRBJ2-7,few,TRBV30,NA
TGTGCCTGGAGTGTAATGGGGGGCCCCGAAGATACGCAGTATTTT,CAWSVMGGPEDTQYF,TRBJ2-3,NA,TRBV30,NA
TGCGCCAGCAGCCTAAGGACCGGGACTAGCGCCACAGATACGCAGTATTTT,CASSLRTGTSATDTQYF,TRBJ2-3,NA,TRBV4-1,TRBD2
TGTGCCTGGAGTGTGGGGAGCAACGAGCGGTACTTC,CAWSVGSNERYF,TRBJ2-7,NA,TRBV30,NA
TGTGCCAGTAGTCCAAGGGGCAATAGCAATCAGCCCCAGCATTTT,CASSPRGNSNQPQHF,TRBJ1-5,NA,TRBV19,NA
TGTGCCAGCAGCTCCGGGATTTCGACAGATACGCAGTATTTT,CASSSGISTDTQYF,TRBJ2-3,NA,TRBV5-4,NA
TGTGCCAGCACCCCCCAGGCCGGAGGGGACATTCAGTACTTC,CASTPQAGGDIQYF,TRBJ2-4,NA,TRBV7-2,NA
TGCGCCAGCAGCACCCAGGGGGACTCTAACTATGGCTACACCTTC,CASSTQGDSNYGYTF,TRBJ1-2,NA,TRBV5-1,TRBD1
TGTGCCAGCAGCCCCGGGACAAGGCTAGGTCAGCCCCAGCATTTT,CASSPGTRLGQPQHF,TRBJ1-5,NA,TRBV7-9,NA
TGTGCCTGGAGTGCGGGACAGGGCTCTGAAGCTTTCTTT,CAWSAGQGSEAFF,TRBJ1-1,NA,TRBV30,TRBD1
TGTGCCAGCACACGGGCAAATACGCAGTATTTT,CASTRANTQYF,TRBJ2-3,few,TRBV27,NA
TGTGCCAGCAGCTCACAGGGCGGCCAGCCCCAGCATTTT,CASSSQGGQPQHF,TRBJ1-5,NA,TRBV7-2,NA
TGTGCCAGCAGCTCCCTTGACAGGGGCGATCAGCCCCAGCATTTT,CASSSLDRGDQPQHF,TRBJ1-5,NA,TRBV5-6,TRBD1
TGCGCCAGCAGCCGGGACGTAGGGGAAAAACTGTTTTTT,CASSRDVGEKLFF,TRBJ1-4,NA,TRBV5-1,NA
TGTGCCAGCAGTTCACAGGGGGACTCCAGCACAGATACGCAGTATTTT,CASSSQGDSSTDTQYF,TRBJ2-3,many,TRBV6-4,TRBD1
TGTGCCAGTAACCCGACAGGGGCAGTGGCTGAAGCTTTCTTT,CASNPTGAVAEAFF,TRBJ1-1,few,TRBV19,TRBD1
TGTGCCAGCAGCGGTGGATCAAACTCCTATAATTCACCCCTCCACTTT,CASSGGSNSYNSPLHF,TRBJ1-6,few,TRBV5-5,NA
TGCGCCAGCTCTGGCGGAAACTCCTACGAGCAGTACTTC,CASSGGNSYEQYF,TRBJ2-7,NA,TRBV5-1,NA
TGTGCCAGCCAGTACAGGACCTACTCTGGAAACACCATATATTTT,CASQYRTYSGNTIYF,TRBJ1-3,NA,TRBV2,NA
TGTGCCAGCTCTCAACGACAGGCGATACGAGGCGAGCAGTACTTC,CASSQRQAIRGEQYF,TRBJ2-7,NA,TRBV18,NA
TGTGCCAGCAGCGTGGATAGTGCCCCTACCTACGAGCAGTACTTC,CASSVDSAPTYEQYF,TRBJ2-7,NA,TRBV9,NA
TGTGCCAGCAGCTTGGCAACTAGCGGGAGGACAGATACGCAGTATTTT,CASSLATSGRTDTQYF,TRBJ2-3,NA,TRBV5-6,TRBD2
TGCAGCGTTGGAGGCGGGAGGGAGACCCAGTACTTC,CSVGGGRETQYF,TRBJ2-5,few,TRBV29-1,TRBD2
TGTGCCAGCAGCCTACCGGGACAGGGGCGCCCTGGGGCCAACGTCCTGACTTTC,CASSLPGQGRPGANVLTF,TRBJ2-6,many,TRBV7-6,TRBD1
TGTGCCAGCAGTGTCCCGGGACGTGAACAGCCCCAGCATTTT,CASSVPGREQPQHF,TRBJ1-5,NA,TRBV28,NA
TGCGCCAGCAGCTCCCCGACAGGTACTAGCGGGCCCTCCTACGAGCAGTACTTC,CASSSPTGTSGPSYEQYF,TRBJ2-7,NA,TRBV5-1,TRBD2
TGTGCCAGCAGTCCCGGGACCGAATTGCCCCAGCATTTT,CASSPGTELPQHF,TRBJ1-5,many,TRBV2,NA
TGTGCCAGCAGTGATCCCCGGACAGGAAGCTCCTACGAGCAGTACTTC,CASSDPRTGSSYEQYF,TRBJ2-7,NA,TRBV25-1,TRBD1
TGTGCCAGCCGCACGGGGACTAGCGGTACCACAGATACGCAGTATTTT,CASRTGTSGTTDTQYF,TRBJ2-3,once,TRBV11-2,TRBD2
TGTGCCTGGAGTCCTCTATACAATGAGCAGTTCTTC,CAWSPLYNEQFF,TRBJ2-1,NA,TRBV30,NA
TGCGCCAGCAGCCAGGGACTAGCTGAAAGCTCCTACGAGCAGTACTTC,CASSQGLAESSYEQYF,TRBJ2-7,few,TRBV4-1,TRBD2
TGTGCCAGCAGCTTAAACTGGGGTCAAGAGACCCAGTACTTC,CASSLNWGQETQYF,TRBJ2-5,NA,TRBV7-2,NA
TGTGCCTGGAGTGTACAGGGGACGACCCAGCATTTT,CAWSVQGTTQHF,TRBJ1-5,NA,TRBV30,TRBD1
TGTGCCAGTTCCTCAGGTAGCGGCGAGCAGTACTTC,CASSSGSGEQYF,TRBJ2-7,many,TRBV18,NA
TGCGCCAGCAGCTTGGGTCCCCAAGAGACCCAGTACTTC,CASSLGPQETQYF,TRBJ2-5,many,TRBV5-1,NA
TGCGCCAGCAGCTTGATTCCAACTAACCAAAAGAGTACGGGACAAGTCACTGAAGCTTTCTTT,CASSLIPTNQKSTGQVTEAFF,TRBJ1-1,few,TRBV5-1,NA
TGTGCCAGCACCACTCTGAGGGGGGCTAGCACAGATACGCAGTATTTT,CASTTLRGASTDTQYF,TRBJ2-3,NA,TRBV28,NA
TGTGCCAGCAGTGACTCTGAGGGAGGTGAGGCGGATGAGCAGTTCTTC,CASSDSEGGEADEQFF,TRBJ2-1,NA,TRBV6-4,NA
TGTGCCAGCAGCCGCAGGGAAAACACCATATATTTT,CASSRRENTIYF,TRBJ1-3,many,TRBV6-6,NA
TGTGCCAGCAGCCACGGGGGCAGGGTGGTTGGTCAGCCCCAGCATTTT,CASSHGGRVVGQPQHF,TRBJ1-5,NA,TRBV28,NA
TGTGCCAGCAGCTTAGTTAGCGTCCCCTACGAGCAGTACTTC,CASSLVSVPYEQYF,TRBJ2-7,many,TRBV7-9,NA
TGTGCCAGCAGCGTGGCCCCGGGACGGGGAGGGGGGGCCAACGTCCTGACTTTC,CASSVAPGRGGGANVLTF,TRBJ2-6,NA,TRBV9,TRBD2
TGTGCCAGCAGCGATCGGACAGGAGGTTTCTACGAGCAGTACTTC,CASSDRTGGFYEQYF,TRBJ2-7,many,TRBV11-2,TRBD1
TGTGCCAGCAGCCGGGACTACCCCCCCGGGGAGCTGTTTTTT,CASSRDYPPGELFF,TRBJ2-2,few,TRBV7-3,TRBD2
TGTGCCTGGAGTCCCGGGGGCTACGAGCAGTACTTC,CAWSPGGYEQYF,TRBJ2-7,NA,TRBV30,NA
TGTGCCAGCAGTTACGGGACAGGGTACGAGCAGTACTTC,CASSYGTGYEQYF,TRBJ2-7,NA,TRBV6-6,TRBD1
TGCAGCGTCCCCGGGACAGGGGTTGCCGAGCAGTACTTC,CSVPGTGVAEQYF,TRBJ2-7,once,TRBV29-1,TRBD1
TGTGCCAGCAGCTTAGCGATTAGCGGGCTTGAGCAGTACTTC,CASSLAISGLEQYF,TRBJ2-7,NA,TRBV7-8,TRBD2
TGTGCCTGGGGGAGGCTCGCGAACACCGGGGAGCTGTTTTTT,CAWGRLANTGELFF,TRBJ2-2,NA,TRBV30,NA
TGTGCCAGCAGCCCAGGTAGGGGCAATCAGCCCCAGCATTTT,CASSPGRGNQPQHF,TRBJ1-5,NA,TRBV7-8,NA
TGTGCCAGCAGCTTAGATCGGGACAGGGGGCAAGGCGGGGAGCTGTTTTTT,CASSLDRDRGQGGELFF,TRBJ2-2,NA,TRBV11-2,TRBD1
TGTGCCTGGAGTGGGCAGACAGATCAGCCCCAGCATTTT,CAWSGQTDQPQHF,TRBJ1-5,NA,TRBV30,NA
TGTGCCACCACCAGGTCCACAGATACGCAGTATTTT,CATTRSTDTQYF,TRBJ2-3,many,TRBV7-9,NA
TGTGCCAGCAGCTTAACGGTGGGCGATCAGCCCCAGCATTTT,CASSLTVGDQPQHF,TRBJ1-5,many,TRBV7-9,NA
TGTGCCAGCAGCGCGACAATGGGGAGTAACTATGGCTACACCTTC,CASSATMGSNYGYTF,TRBJ1-2,medium-sized,TRBV9,NA
TGTGCCAGCAGTGAATTGAGCTACAATGAGCAGTTCTTC,CASSELSYNEQFF,TRBJ2-1,NA,TRBV25-1,NA